This TCR beta chain was sequenced in a study of T cell responses to AZD1222 COVID-19 vaccine. The CDR3 spans 14 residues. V lost 2 bases, J lost 4 bases, and 11 bases lay in between. Per germline, CDR1 MNHEY and CDR2 SVGAGI. TCRdb's table, derived via immunoSEQ multiplex PCR, lists solely in-frame clones and lacks some. The repertoire consists of roughly 120,000 clones, with roughly 90% occurring once and the leading ten covering 2.6%. Regarding this clone: Its antigen is as yet unknown.

Study-level findings and limits: The reported proportion of spike-specific TCRs targeting unmutated variant regions was nearly half. Spike-specific TCRs gained breadth and depth after people received two AZD1222 doses.

Second-dose intervals near 4 or 12 weeks were combined. Sequenced here: peripheral blood, sampled 28 days after the second AZD1222 dose. The TCR comes from an adult who received the AZD1222 COVID-19 vaccine. V gene TRBV6-5 combines with J gene TRBJ1-2; D perhaps matches TRBD1 (5 bases). CDR3 sequence: CASSYEGLGYGYTF. CDR3 sequence (DNA): TGTGCCAGCAGTTACGAGGGGCTGGGCTATGGCTACACCTTC.